The T cell receptor beta chain under discussion was sequenced for a study of T cells after yellow fever vaccination. Looking at the study overall: Preparation used SMART-Seq v4 Ultra Low Input for the low-cell-number fractions.

Using its own MiXCR run on the 5' RACE reads, TCRdb lists one record per CDR3 protein. The profile shows a few hundred thousand distinct CDR3 sequences, approximately 4% of them singletons. V was shortened by 6 bases and J by 3 bases, with 22 bases between the two germline ends. CDR1 is SGHRS and CDR2 is YFSETQ in the germline V gene. The CDR3 has 16 amino acids. The table lists this clonotype with many counts. This TCR derives from a man between 18 and 29 years old who received the YFV17D yellow fever vaccine. V usage is TRBV5-1 and J usage is TRBJ2-7; possible D gene TRBD2, 5 bases. Sequencing used PBMCs, obtained 5 days after the yellow fever booster vaccination. DNA for the CDR3: TGCGCCAGCACCCTCGGAGGTTGGGCTTTAGACTACGAGCAGTACTTC. The encoded protein is CASTLGGWALDYEQYF.